This is a list of T cell receptor beta chains from one sample in a study of control samples from healthy donors and cancer patients. Repertoires were generated with immunoSEQ multiplex PCR, while TCRdb's copy carries only in-frame clones and drops some. The data hold roughly 160,000 clones, with about 90% observed a single time. The specimen sequenced was blood. Every receptor here comes from a woman aged 25 to 39 in good health. Both conserved end residues are part of each CDR3. D genes are given only for firm matches. Clone size, where shown, is once, few, many, or a class for clones that have expanded.

j_gene: TRBJ2-7
d_gene: TRBD2
abundance: -
v_gene: TRBV6-1
CDR3aa: CASSELVGGTYEQYF
CDR3nt: TGTGCCAGCAGTGAACTCGTGGGAGGGACGTACGAGCAGTACTTC

j_gene: TRBJ2-5
d_gene: TRBD1
abundance: once
v_gene: TRBV24-1
CDR3aa: CATSPGRGLETQYF
CDR3nt: TGTGCCACCTCTCCCGGCAGGGGGCTAGAGACCCAGTACTTC

j_gene: TRBJ1-2
d_gene: TRBD1
abundance: -
v_gene: TRBV24-1
CDR3aa: CATSSYDRGSYTF
CDR3nt: TGTGCCACCAGTTCTTATGACAGGGGGAGCTACACCTTC

j_gene: TRBJ2-7
d_gene: -
abundance: -
v_gene: TRBV19
CDR3aa: CASSVTVDLDEQYF
CDR3nt: TGTGCCAGTAGTGTAACAGTCGACCTTGACGAGCAGTACTTC

j_gene: TRBJ1-2
d_gene: -
abundance: -
v_gene: TRBV12-3/TRBV12-4
CDR3aa: CASSRLGGYTF
CDR3nt: TGTGCCAGCAGCCGACTCGGAGGCTACACCTTC

j_gene: TRBJ1-1
d_gene: TRBD1
abundance: -
v_gene: TRBV27
CDR3aa: CASSSIYTGTVGEAFF
CDR3nt: TGTGCCAGCAGTTCCATCTATACAGGGACAGTTGGCGAAGCTTTCTTT

j_gene: TRBJ2-5
d_gene: -
abundance: few
v_gene: TRBV30
CDR3aa: CAWNRQAQETQYF
CDR3nt: TGTGCCTGGAATAGGCAGGCCCAAGAGACCCAGTACTTC

j_gene: TRBJ1-3
d_gene: -
abundance: few
v_gene: TRBV19
CDR3aa: CATLPRAGAKRNTIYF
CDR3nt: TGTGCCACCCTACCCCGGGCGGGGGCGAAGAGGAACACCATATATTTT

j_gene: TRBJ1-1
d_gene: -
abundance: few
v_gene: TRBV18
CDR3aa: CASSPDTEAFF
CDR3nt: TGTGCCAGCTCGCCAGATACTGAAGCTTTCTTT

j_gene: TRBJ1-3
d_gene: -
abundance: -
v_gene: TRBV9
CDR3aa: CASSAAGNTIYF
CDR3nt: TGTGCCAGCAGCGCCGCTGGAAACACCATATATTTT

j_gene: TRBJ2-3
d_gene: TRBD2
abundance: -
v_gene: TRBV5-1
CDR3aa: CASSLGSGGTDTQYF
CDR3nt: TGCGCCAGCAGCTTAGGTAGCGGGGGGACAGATACGCAGTATTTT

j_gene: TRBJ1-1
d_gene: -
abundance: -
v_gene: TRBV11-2
CDR3aa: CASSPRTGGTEAFF
CDR3nt: TGTGCCAGCAGCCCACGAACAGGCGGGACTGAAGCTTTCTTT

j_gene: TRBJ1-5
d_gene: TRBD1
abundance: once
v_gene: TRBV27
CDR3aa: CASSSDRATLAQHF
CDR3nt: TGTGCCAGCAGTTCCGACAGGGCCACATTGGCCCAGCATTTT

j_gene: TRBJ2-7
d_gene: -
abundance: -
v_gene: TRBV28
CDR3aa: CASSLMGEQYF
CDR3nt: TGTGCCAGCAGTTTGATGGGGGAGCAGTACTTC

j_gene: TRBJ2-1
d_gene: TRBD1
abundance: few
v_gene: TRBV5-1
CDR3aa: CASSRAGGQGPEQFF
CDR3nt: TGCGCCAGCAGCCGGGCAGGGGGCCAGGGCCCCGAGCAGTTCTTC

j_gene: TRBJ2-3
d_gene: -
abundance: -
v_gene: TRBV6-5
CDR3aa: CASGRGDRTDTQYF
CDR3nt: TGTGCCAGCGGGAGGGGAGACAGGACAGATACGCAGTATTTT

j_gene: TRBJ1-2
d_gene: TRBD1
abundance: -
v_gene: TRBV19
CDR3aa: CASSAASTGLGGYTF
CDR3nt: TGTGCCAGTAGTGCCGCCTCGACAGGGTTGGGTGGCTACACCTTC

j_gene: TRBJ1-5
d_gene: TRBD1
abundance: -
v_gene: TRBV11-2
CDR3aa: CASSLGAGGPYSNQPQHF
CDR3nt: TGTGCCAGCAGCCTTGGGGCAGGGGGCCCCTATAGCAATCAGCCCCAGCATTTT

j_gene: TRBJ1-6
d_gene: -
abundance: -
v_gene: TRBV18
CDR3aa: CASSPEGARSYNSPLHF
CDR3nt: TGTGCCAGCTCACCCGAAGGAGCCCGGTCCTATAATTCACCCCTCCACTTT

j_gene: TRBJ1-4
d_gene: -
abundance: -
v_gene: TRBV27
CDR3aa: CASSQGGATNEKLFF
CDR3nt: TGTGCCAGCAGTCAAGGGGGGGCAACTAATGAAAAACTGTTTTTT

j_gene: TRBJ2-1
d_gene: TRBD2
abundance: once
v_gene: TRBV18
CDR3aa: CASSGLASYNEQFF
CDR3nt: TGTGCCAGCTCGGGACTAGCGTCCTACAATGAGCAGTTCTTC

j_gene: TRBJ1-1
d_gene: TRBD1
abundance: -
v_gene: TRBV28
CDR3aa: CASRPDRGSNTEAFF
CDR3nt: TGTGCCAGCAGACCCGACAGGGGCAGCAACACTGAAGCTTTCTTT

j_gene: TRBJ2-7
d_gene: TRBD2
abundance: once
v_gene: TRBV4-1
CDR3aa: CASSQDWASGSYEQYF
CDR3nt: TGCGCCAGCAGCCAAGATTGGGCTAGCGGGAGCTACGAGCAGTACTTC

j_gene: TRBJ2-1
d_gene: TRBD1
abundance: few
v_gene: TRBV2
CDR3aa: CASTSLGQGLNEQFF
CDR3nt: TGTGCCAGCACCTCCCTGGGACAGGGCCTCAATGAGCAGTTCTTC

j_gene: TRBJ2-1
d_gene: -
abundance: -
v_gene: TRBV7-2
CDR3aa: CASSLEGFGNNEQFF
CDR3nt: TGTGCCAGCAGCTTAGAGGGGTTTGGGAACAATGAGCAGTTCTTC

j_gene: TRBJ2-1
d_gene: -
abundance: -
v_gene: TRBV5-1
CDR3aa: CASSPNAFEQFF
CDR3nt: TGCGCCAGCAGCCCCAACGCCTTCGAGCAGTTCTTC

j_gene: TRBJ2-5
d_gene: TRBD2
abundance: -
v_gene: TRBV3-1/TRBV3-2
CDR3aa: CASSLQTSFHQETQYF
CDR3nt: TGTGCCAGCAGCCTGCAGACTAGCTTTCACCAAGAGACCCAGTACTTC

j_gene: TRBJ1-3
d_gene: -
abundance: -
v_gene: TRBV6-6
CDR3aa: CASGVGGTIYF
CDR3nt: TGTGCCAGCGGGGTAGGCGGCACCATATATTTT

j_gene: TRBJ1-3
d_gene: -
abundance: -
v_gene: TRBV19
CDR3aa: CASPFRSCSGNTIYF
CDR3nt: TGTGCCAGCCCCTTTAGGTCTTGCTCTGGAAACACCATATATTTT

j_gene: TRBJ2-3
d_gene: TRBD2
abundance: -
v_gene: TRBV7-9
CDR3aa: CASSTGNSGVGGTQYF
CDR3nt: TGTGCCAGCAGTACCGGTAATAGCGGGGTAGGGGGTACGCAGTATTTT

j_gene: TRBJ2-1
d_gene: TRBD2
abundance: -
v_gene: TRBV28
CDR3aa: CASSLTSGTINEQFF
CDR3nt: TGTGCCAGCAGTTTGACTAGCGGGACCATCAATGAGCAGTTCTTC

j_gene: TRBJ2-7
d_gene: -
abundance: once
v_gene: TRBV12-3/TRBV12-4
CDR3aa: CASSLGQTYEQYF
CDR3nt: TGTGCCAGCAGTTTAGGGCAGACCTACGAGCAGTACTTC

j_gene: TRBJ1-4
d_gene: -
abundance: -
v_gene: TRBV5-6
CDR3aa: CASSLTGTTNEKLFF
CDR3nt: TGTGCCAGCAGCTTGACGGGAACAACTAATGAAAAACTGTTTTTT

j_gene: TRBJ1-1
d_gene: -
abundance: -
v_gene: TRBV25-1
CDR3aa: CASSLGGVMNTEAFF
CDR3nt: TGTGCCAGCAGCTTAGGTGGAGTCATGAACACTGAAGCTTTCTTT

j_gene: TRBJ2-1
d_gene: -
abundance: -
v_gene: TRBV11-2
CDR3aa: CASSRDPVNEQFF
CDR3nt: TGTGCCAGCAGCCGAGATCCCGTTAATGAGCAGTTCTTC

j_gene: TRBJ1-2
d_gene: -
abundance: -
v_gene: TRBV27
CDR3aa: CASSPGDIYGYTF
CDR3nt: TGTGCCAGCAGCCCAGGGGACATCTATGGCTACACCTTC

j_gene: TRBJ2-5
d_gene: TRBD1
abundance: -
v_gene: TRBV5-4
CDR3aa: CASTVRGQALQETQYF
CDR3nt: TGTGCCAGCACCGTGAGGGGACAGGCTCTACAAGAGACCCAGTACTTC

j_gene: TRBJ2-3
d_gene: -
abundance: -
v_gene: TRBV2
CDR3aa: CASNSGTDTQYF
CDR3nt: TGTGCCAGCAATAGCGGCACAGATACGCAGTATTTT

j_gene: TRBJ1-2
d_gene: -
abundance: -
v_gene: TRBV30
CDR3aa: CAWRPGRYGYTF
CDR3nt: TGTGCCTGGAGGCCGGGGCGCTATGGCTACACCTTC

j_gene: TRBJ1-1
d_gene: -
abundance: -
v_gene: TRBV18
CDR3aa: CASSPGNTEAFF
CDR3nt: TGTGCCAGCTCACCAGGGAACACTGAAGCTTTCTTT

j_gene: TRBJ1-1
d_gene: -
abundance: -
v_gene: TRBV13
CDR3aa: CASSLAGSNGAFF
CDR3nt: TGTGCCAGCAGCCTGGCCGGAAGTAACGGGGCTTTCTTT

j_gene: TRBJ2-2
d_gene: -
abundance: -
v_gene: TRBV12-3/TRBV12-4
CDR3aa: CASTAREGGELFF
CDR3nt: TGTGCCAGCACGGCCCGCGAGGGGGGGGAGCTGTTTTTT

j_gene: TRBJ2-7
d_gene: TRBD1
abundance: once
v_gene: TRBV5-1
CDR3aa: CASSQGQGSSYEQYF
CDR3nt: TGCGCCAGCAGCCAGGGACAGGGAAGCTCCTACGAGCAGTACTTC

j_gene: TRBJ1-2
d_gene: -
abundance: -
v_gene: TRBV6-2/TRBV6-3
CDR3aa: CASSYTSGALPGKGYTF
CDR3nt: TGTGCCAGCAGTTACACCTCAGGGGCGCTCCCCGGTAAAGGCTACACCTTC

j_gene: TRBJ1-2
d_gene: TRBD1
abundance: -
v_gene: TRBV9
CDR3aa: CASSVADTGGNYGYTF
CDR3nt: TGTGCCAGCAGCGTCGCCGACACAGGGGGTAACTATGGCTACACCTTC

j_gene: TRBJ1-2
d_gene: TRBD1
abundance: -
v_gene: TRBV6-5
CDR3aa: CASSLNRGGDYGYTF
CDR3nt: TGTGCCAGCAGTCTTAACAGGGGGGGAGACTATGGCTACACCTTC

j_gene: TRBJ2-3
d_gene: -
abundance: -
v_gene: TRBV29-1
CDR3aa: CSVEGTMSSTDTQYF
CDR3nt: TGCAGCGTTGAAGGGACCATGTCCAGCACAGATACGCAGTATTTT

j_gene: TRBJ2-6
d_gene: -
abundance: -
v_gene: TRBV18
CDR3aa: CASSSTSGQLSSGANVLTF
CDR3nt: TGTGCCAGCTCATCGACTTCGGGACAATTGAGCTCTGGGGCCAACGTCCTGACTTTC

j_gene: TRBJ1-6
d_gene: -
abundance: once
v_gene: TRBV28
CDR3aa: CASSPWQRNSPLHF
CDR3nt: TGTGCCAGCAGTCCATGGCAGAGAAATTCACCCCTCCACTTT

j_gene: TRBJ2-1
d_gene: TRBD1
abundance: -
v_gene: TRBV28
CDR3aa: CASNSRDRVRSDEQFF
CDR3nt: TGTGCCAGCAACTCCCGGGACAGGGTTAGGAGCGATGAGCAGTTCTTC

j_gene: TRBJ2-3
d_gene: -
abundance: -
v_gene: TRBV7-9
CDR3aa: CASSLVRQTFTDTQYF
CDR3nt: TGTGCCAGCAGCTTAGTGAGACAGACCTTCACAGATACGCAGTATTTT

j_gene: TRBJ2-2
d_gene: -
abundance: -
v_gene: TRBV25-1
CDR3aa: CASSESLWGENTGELFF
CDR3nt: TGTGCCAGCAGTGAATCTCTCTGGGGCGAGAACACCGGGGAGCTGTTTTTT

j_gene: TRBJ1-6
d_gene: TRBD1
abundance: once
v_gene: TRBV30
CDR3aa: CAWSVRDRTPLHF
CDR3nt: TGTGCCTGGAGTGTACGGGACAGAACACCCCTCCACTTT